This T cell receptor beta chain was recorded in a study of glioma-infiltrating T cells. Points from the study as a whole: Above-expected tissue-blood divergence occurred in all gliomas, most in low-grade ones. Very few CDR3 sequences were shared between tissue and blood.

Germline lookup yields CDR1 LNHDA and CDR2 SQIVND (reference sequence). The CDR3 totals 13 residues. Deletions cut 7 bases from V and 6 bases from J, with 16 bases between. Using RNA template, CDR3s of TCR alpha and beta were amplified with iRepertoire arm-PCR. Tissue mRNA or PBMC total RNA, about 85-400 ng, went into one-step reverse transcription and amplification. TCRdb reanalysed the multiplex PCR reads using MiXCR and keeps one entry per CDR3 protein. The sample records some 190,000 distinct CDR3 sequences, around 30% being singletons. Comment on this clonotype: Its cognate antigen is unknown. Being one base from a much bigger clone, this may be a read error.

This rearrangement joins TRBV19 to TRBJ2-7; D remains unclear. The sequenced material came from glioma tissue, nonneoplastic brain tissue, or PBMCs (not recorded which). This receptor was obtained from a human donor with low-grade glioma or glioblastoma, undergoing nonglioma brain surgery, or in good health (not recorded which). The CDR3 DNA reads as TGTGCCAGTATGGGCAGGAGCCAGTCCGAGCAGTACTTC. Amino acids: CASMGRSQSEQYF.